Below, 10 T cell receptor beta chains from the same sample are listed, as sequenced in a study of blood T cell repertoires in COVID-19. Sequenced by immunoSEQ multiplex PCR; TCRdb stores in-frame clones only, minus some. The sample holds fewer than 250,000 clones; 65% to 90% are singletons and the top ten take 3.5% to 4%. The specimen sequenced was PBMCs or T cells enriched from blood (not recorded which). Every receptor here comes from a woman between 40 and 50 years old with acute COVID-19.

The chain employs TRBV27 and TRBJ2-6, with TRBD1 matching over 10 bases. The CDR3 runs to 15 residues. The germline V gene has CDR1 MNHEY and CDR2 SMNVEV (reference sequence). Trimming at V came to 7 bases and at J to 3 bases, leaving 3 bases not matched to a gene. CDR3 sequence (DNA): TGTGCCAGCATGGGGGACAGGGGTGGGGCCAACGTCCTGACTTTC. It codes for CASMGDRGGANVLTF.

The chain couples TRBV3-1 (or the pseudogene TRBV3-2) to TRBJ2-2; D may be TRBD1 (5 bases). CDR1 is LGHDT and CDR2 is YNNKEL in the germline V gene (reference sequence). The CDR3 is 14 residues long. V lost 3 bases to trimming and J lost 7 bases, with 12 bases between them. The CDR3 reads CASSQLGAVGELFF. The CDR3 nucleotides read TGTGCCAGCAGCCAGCTAGGGGCGGTCGGGGAGCTGTTTTTT.

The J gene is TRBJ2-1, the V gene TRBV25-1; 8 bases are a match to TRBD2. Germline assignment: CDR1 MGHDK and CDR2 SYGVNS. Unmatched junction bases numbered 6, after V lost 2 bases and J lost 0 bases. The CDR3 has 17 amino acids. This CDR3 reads CASSEGEAGGSYNEQFF. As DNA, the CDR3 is TGTGCCAGCAGTGAAGGTGAGGCGGGAGGCTCCTACAATGAGCAGTTCTTC. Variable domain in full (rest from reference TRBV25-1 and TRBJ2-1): EADIYQTPRYLVIGTGKKITLECSQTMGHDKMYWYQQDPGMELHLIHYSYGVNSTEKGDLSSESTVSRIRTEHFPLTLESARPSHTSQYLCASSEGEAGGSYNEQFFGPGTRLTVL.

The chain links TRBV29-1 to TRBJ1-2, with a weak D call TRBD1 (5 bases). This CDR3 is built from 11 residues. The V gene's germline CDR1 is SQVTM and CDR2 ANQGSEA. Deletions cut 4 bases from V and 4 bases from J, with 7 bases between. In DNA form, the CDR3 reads TGCAGCGTTGGACAGCTCTATGGCTACACCTTC. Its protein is CSVGQLYGYTF.

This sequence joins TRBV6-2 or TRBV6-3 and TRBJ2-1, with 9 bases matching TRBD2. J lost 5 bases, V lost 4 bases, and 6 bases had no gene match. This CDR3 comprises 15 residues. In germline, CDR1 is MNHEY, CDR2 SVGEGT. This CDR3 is CASSSPSGINNEQFF. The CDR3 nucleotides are TGTGCCAGCAGTTCCCCTAGCGGGATTAACAATGAGCAGTTCTTC.

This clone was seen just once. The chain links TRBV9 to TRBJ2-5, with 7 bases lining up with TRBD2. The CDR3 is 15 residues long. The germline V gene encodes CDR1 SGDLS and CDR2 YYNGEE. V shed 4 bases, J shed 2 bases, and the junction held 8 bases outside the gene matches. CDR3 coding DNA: TGTGCCAGCAGCTCGCGACTAGCCGCTCAAGAGACCCAGTACTTC. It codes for CASSSRLAAQETQYF.

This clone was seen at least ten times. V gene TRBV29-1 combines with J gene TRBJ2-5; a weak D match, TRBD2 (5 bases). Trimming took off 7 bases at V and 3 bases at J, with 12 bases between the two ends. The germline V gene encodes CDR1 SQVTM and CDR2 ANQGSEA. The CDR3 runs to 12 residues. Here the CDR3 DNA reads TGCAGCGCCCTCCGGGGTGAAGAGACCCAGTACTTC. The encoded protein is CSALRGEETQYF.

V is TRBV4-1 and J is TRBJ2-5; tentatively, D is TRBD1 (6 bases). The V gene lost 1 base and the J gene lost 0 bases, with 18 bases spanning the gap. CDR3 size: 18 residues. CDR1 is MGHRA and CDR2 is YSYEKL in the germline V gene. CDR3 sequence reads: CASSQGPTGTKDQETQYF. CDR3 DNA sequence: TGCGCCAGCAGCCAAGGCCCTACCGGGACAAAAGACCAAGAGACCCAGTACTTC.

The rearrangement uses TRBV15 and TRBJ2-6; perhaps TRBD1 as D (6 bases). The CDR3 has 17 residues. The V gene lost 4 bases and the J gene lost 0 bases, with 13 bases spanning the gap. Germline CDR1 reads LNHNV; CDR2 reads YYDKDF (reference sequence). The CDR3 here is CATSIRTADSGANVLTF. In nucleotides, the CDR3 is TGTGCCACCAGCATCCGGACAGCCGACTCTGGGGCCAACGTCCTGACTTTC.

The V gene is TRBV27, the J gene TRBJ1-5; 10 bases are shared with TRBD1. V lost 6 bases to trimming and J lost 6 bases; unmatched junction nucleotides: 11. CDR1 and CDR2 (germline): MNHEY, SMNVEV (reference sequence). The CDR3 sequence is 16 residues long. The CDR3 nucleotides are TGTGCCAGCAGCTCCCTGGGACAGGGGCGAGGTCAGCCCCAGCATTTT. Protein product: CASSSLGQGRGQPQHF.